The 8 T cell receptor beta chains below come from one sample, sequenced in a study of blood T cell repertoires in COVID-19. The data were produced by immunoSEQ multiplex PCR, yet TCRdb's version contains in-frame clones alone and is incomplete. Altogether 100,000 to 150,000 clones are present, approximately 83% being singletons, with the ten largest covering approximately 30%. The material sequenced was peripheral blood. These receptors were collected from a woman of 80 years or more with acute or convalescent COVID-19.

The chain couples TRBV28 to TRBJ1-1, with TRBD1 identical over 8 bases. Trimming took 8 bases from V and 5 from J; bases not matched to a gene: 13. The CDR3 runs 15 residues. The germline V gene has CDR1 MDHEN and CDR2 SYDVKM. The CDR3: CASLSQGAGKTEAFF. The CDR3 DNA reads TGTGCCAGCTTATCGCAGGGGGCTGGAAAGACTGAAGCTTTCTTT.

The chain uses TRBV4-1 and TRBJ1-6; D uncertain. CDR3 length: 13 amino acids. Trimming left V 0 bases short and J 9 bases short, with 6 bases between. Per the germline V gene, CDR1 is MGHRA and CDR2 is YSYEKL. The CDR3 nucleotides read TGCGCCAGCAGCCAAGAGATCAGTTCACCCCTCCACTTT. Amino acids: CASSQEISSPLHF.

This chain uses TRBV19 with TRBJ1-1, with TRBD1 identical over 8 bases. Losses at the gene ends were 3 bases for V and 0 bases for J; bases not matched to a gene: 9. CDR1 and CDR2 from the germline V gene are LNHDA and SQIVND (reference sequence). The CDR3 is 17 residues long. CDR3 amino acids: CASSMVGAGGMNTEAFF. CDR3 nucleotide sequence: TGTGCCAGTAGTATGGTGGGGGCAGGGGGCATGAACACTGAAGCTTTCTTT.

The chain joins TRBV2 to TRBJ2-2; TRBD2 aligns across 9 bases. The germline V gene encodes CDR1 SNHLY and CDR2 FYNNEI. There are 16 residues in the CDR3. V was clipped by 3 bases and J by 6 bases; unmatched bases: 8. CDR3: CASSDLPAGGPGELFF. In DNA form, the CDR3 reads TGTGCCAGCAGTGATCTCCCAGCGGGGGGACCCGGGGAGCTGTTTTTT.

A single count supports this clone. The chain has TRBV6-5 and TRBJ2-1; weak D call: TRBD1 (6 bases). The CDR3 totals 14 residues. V was pared by 4 bases and J by 4 bases, with 11 bases between. Germline V gene data show CDR1 as MNHEY and CDR2 as SVGAGI. CDR3 sequence: CASSSLGAYNEQFF. CDR3 nucleotides: TGTGCCAGCAGTTCCCTGGGGGCATACAATGAGCAGTTCTTC.

This clone was recorded only once. V usage is TRBV2 and J usage is TRBJ1-2, with TRBD1 as a possible D gene (6 bases). CDR3 length: 14 amino acids. V was trimmed by 6 bases and J by 6 bases, leaving 17 bases between them. Germline-derived CDR1 and CDR2 are SNHLY and FYNNEI. This CDR3 is CASSGAGGWDGYTF. CDR3 coding DNA: TGTGCCAGCAGCGGCGCGGGGGGCTGGGATGGCTACACCTTC.

This sequence joins TRBV6-6 and TRBJ1-4, with no clear D. The germline V gene encodes CDR1 MNHNY and CDR2 SVGAGI (reference sequence). The ends were cut back, 2 bases at V and 7 bases at J, with 8 bases in the middle. This CDR3 has 13 residues. CDR3 sequence: CASSYGTGEKLFF. CDR3 bases: TGTGCCAGCAGTTACGGTACCGGTGAAAAACTGTTTTTT.

The rearrangement uses TRBV5-4 and TRBJ2-3; 11 bases are shared with TRBD2. The CDR3 totals 16 residues. V shed 3 bases and J 2 bases; nucleotides not matched to a gene: 5. Germline CDR1 reads SGHNT; CDR2 reads YYREEE (reference sequence). The chain's CDR3 is CASSSLAGGPTDTQYF. CDR3 DNA sequence: TGTGCCAGCAGCTCCCTAGCGGGGGGCCCCACAGATACGCAGTATTTT.